This T cell receptor beta chain was observed in a study of cytomegalovirus exposure and HLA in healthy donors. Study at large: A subsequent analysis stated that the approximately 110 validation repertoires were run on the same platform as the 600 to 750 first-cohort repertoires. General observations from the study: Rarity characterized most TCR sequences, yet some public TCRs appeared in many donors. Investigators reported over 150 TCR beta chains as tied to cytomegalovirus.

For this clone: What it binds is unknown.

Data came from immunoSEQ multiplex PCR; TCRdb stores just in-frame clones and leaves some out. The sample contains tens of thousands of clones, just under 95% of which appear only once. Per germline, CDR1 SGHTA and CDR2 FQGNSA. With 2 bases removed from V and 1 base from J, the gap between germline ends came to 13 bases. This CDR3 contains 16 residues. Specimen: PBMCs. The chain joins TRBV7-2 to TRBJ2-3; perhaps TRBD2 as D (5 bases). The origin of this receptor is a man aged 18 to 30 in good health and CMV-seropositive. CDR3 DNA sequence: TGTGCCAGCAGCTTACGGTGGGAGCTGGGCACAGATACGCAGTATTTT. Residues: CASSLRWELGTDTQYF.